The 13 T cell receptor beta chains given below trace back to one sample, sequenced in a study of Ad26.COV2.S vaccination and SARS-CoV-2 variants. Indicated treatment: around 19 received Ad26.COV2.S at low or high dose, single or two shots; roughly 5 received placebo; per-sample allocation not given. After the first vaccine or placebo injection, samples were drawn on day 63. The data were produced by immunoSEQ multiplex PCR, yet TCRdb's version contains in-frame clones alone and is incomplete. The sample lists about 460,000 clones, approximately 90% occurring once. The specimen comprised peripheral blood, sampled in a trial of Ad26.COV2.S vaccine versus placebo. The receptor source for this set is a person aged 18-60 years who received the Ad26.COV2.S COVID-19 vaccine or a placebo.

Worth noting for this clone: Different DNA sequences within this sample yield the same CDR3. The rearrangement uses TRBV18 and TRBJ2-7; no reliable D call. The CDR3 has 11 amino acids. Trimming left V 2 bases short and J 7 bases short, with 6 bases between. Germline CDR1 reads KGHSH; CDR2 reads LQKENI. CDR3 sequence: CASSPGREQYF. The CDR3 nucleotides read TGTGCCAGCTCACCAGGTAGGGAGCAGTACTTC.

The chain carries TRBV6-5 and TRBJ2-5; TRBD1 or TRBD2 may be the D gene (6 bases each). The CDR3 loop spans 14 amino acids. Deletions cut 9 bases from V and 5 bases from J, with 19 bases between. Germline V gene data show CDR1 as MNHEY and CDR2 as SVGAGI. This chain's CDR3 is CASRQAGTGETQYF. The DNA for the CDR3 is TGTGCCAGTCGACAGGCGGGGACGGGCGAGACCCAGTACTTC.

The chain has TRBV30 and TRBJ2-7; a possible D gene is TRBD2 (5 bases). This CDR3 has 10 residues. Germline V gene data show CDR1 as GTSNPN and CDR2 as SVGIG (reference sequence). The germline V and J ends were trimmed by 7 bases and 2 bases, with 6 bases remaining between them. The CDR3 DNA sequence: TGTGCCTCCGGGACCTACGAGCAGTACTTC. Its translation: CASGTYEQYF.

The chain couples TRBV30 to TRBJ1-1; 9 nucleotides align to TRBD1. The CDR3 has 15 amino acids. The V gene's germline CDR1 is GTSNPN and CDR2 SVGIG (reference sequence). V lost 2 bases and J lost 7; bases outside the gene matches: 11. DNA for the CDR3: TGTGCCTGGAGTTTATCGAGGACAGGGGCTGGTGAAGCTTTCTTT. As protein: CAWSLSRTGAGEAFF.

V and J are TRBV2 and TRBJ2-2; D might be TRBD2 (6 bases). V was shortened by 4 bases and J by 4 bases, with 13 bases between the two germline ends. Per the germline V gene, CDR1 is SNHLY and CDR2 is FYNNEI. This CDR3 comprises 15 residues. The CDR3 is CASSGGAVSTGELFF. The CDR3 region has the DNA TGTGCCAGCAGTGGCGGGGCGGTCAGCACCGGGGAGCTGTTTTTT.

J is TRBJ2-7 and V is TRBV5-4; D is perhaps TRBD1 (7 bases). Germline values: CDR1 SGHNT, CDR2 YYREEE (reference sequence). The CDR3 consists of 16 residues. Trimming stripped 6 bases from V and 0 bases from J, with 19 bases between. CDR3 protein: CASTIGGGIVSYEQYF. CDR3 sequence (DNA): TGTGCCAGCACCATAGGGGGCGGGATAGTCTCCTACGAGCAGTACTTC.

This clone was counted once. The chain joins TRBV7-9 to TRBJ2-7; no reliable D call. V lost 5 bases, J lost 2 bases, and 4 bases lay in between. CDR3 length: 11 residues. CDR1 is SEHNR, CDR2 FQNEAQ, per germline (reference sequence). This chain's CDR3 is CASSGAYEQYF. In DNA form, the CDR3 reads TGTGCCAGCAGCGGCGCCTACGAGCAGTACTTC.

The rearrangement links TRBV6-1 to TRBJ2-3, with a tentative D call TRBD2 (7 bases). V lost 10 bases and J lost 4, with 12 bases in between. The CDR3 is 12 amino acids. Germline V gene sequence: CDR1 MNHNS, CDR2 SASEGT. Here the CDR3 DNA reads TGTGCCATAAGGGGGGGAGCAGATACGCAGTATTTT. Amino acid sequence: CAIRGGADTQYF.

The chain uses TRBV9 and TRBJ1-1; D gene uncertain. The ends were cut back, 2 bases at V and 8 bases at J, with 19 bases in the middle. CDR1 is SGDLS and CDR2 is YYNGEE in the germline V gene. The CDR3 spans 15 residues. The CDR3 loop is CASSVGVGRQKEAFF. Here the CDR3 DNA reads TGTGCCAGCAGCGTGGGCGTCGGTCGGCAGAAGGAAGCTTTCTTT.

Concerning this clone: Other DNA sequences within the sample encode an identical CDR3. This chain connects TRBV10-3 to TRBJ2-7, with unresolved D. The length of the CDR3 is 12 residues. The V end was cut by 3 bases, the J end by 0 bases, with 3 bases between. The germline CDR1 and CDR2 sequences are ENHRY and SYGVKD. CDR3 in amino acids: CAISESSYEQYF. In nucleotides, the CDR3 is TGTGCCATCAGTGAAAGCTCCTACGAGCAGTACTTC.

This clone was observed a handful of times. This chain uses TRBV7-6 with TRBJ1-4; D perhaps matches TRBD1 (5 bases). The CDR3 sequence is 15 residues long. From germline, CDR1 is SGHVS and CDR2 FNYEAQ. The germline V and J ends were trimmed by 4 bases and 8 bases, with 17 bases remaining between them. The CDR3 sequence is CASSYGQVDGEKLFF. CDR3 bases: TGTGCCAGCAGCTATGGACAAGTCGACGGGGAAAAACTGTTTTTT. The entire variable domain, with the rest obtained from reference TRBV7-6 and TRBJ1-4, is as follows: GAGVSQSPRYKVTKRGQDVALRCDPISGHVSLYWYRQALGQGPEFLTYFNYEAQQDKSGLPNDRFSAERPEGSISTLTIQRTEQRDSAMYRCASSYGQVDGEKLFFGSGTQLSVL.

The CDR3 reads CASAPGSASYNEQFF. The CDR3 DNA reads as TGTGCTAGTGCCCCGGGGAGTGCATCCTACAATGAGCAGTTCTTC. This chain uses TRBV12-5 with TRBJ2-1, with D tentatively TRBD2 (5 bases). The ends were cut back, 7 bases at V and 1 base at J, with 14 bases in the middle. This CDR3 has 15 amino acids. Germline V lookup: CDR1 LGHNT, CDR2 FRNRAP.

CDR3 nucleotide sequence: TGTGCCAGCAGCGTAGCTGGACAGTCCGCGCGGGGGCTTGTCAATGAGCAGTTCTTC. Amino acid sequence: CASSVAGQSARGLVNEQFF. The gene calls are TRBV9 and TRBJ2-1; D may be TRBD2 (7 bases). Germline V gene sequence: CDR1 SGDLS, CDR2 YYNGEE. The CDR3 has 19 residues. Trimming removed 0 bases from V and 6 bases from J, with 25 bases in between.